Here is one T cell receptor beta chain with its context. The data stem from a study of patients and donors after allogeneic stem cell transplantation. TCRdb reprocessed the RT-PCR reads with MiXCR, giving one entry per CDR3 protein. Of 70,000 or so distinct CDR3 sequences listed, about 30% are singletons. The ends were cut back, 3 bases at V and 9 bases at J, with 15 bases in the middle. This CDR3 is built from 14 residues. The germline gives CDR1 ENHRY, CDR2 SYGVKD. This sequence was found in a human donor who was either an allogeneic HSCT recipient or a stem cell or donor lymphocyte infusion donor (not recorded which). It is not recorded whose cells these are; they may come from a transplant donor. The sequenced material came from blood, either unsorted or a sorted T cell fraction (not recorded which). The chain links TRBV10-3 to TRBJ2-1; maybe TRBD2 (6 bases). The CDR3, as DNA: TGTGCCATCAGTGATGTGGGGGGAGTTGGTGAGCAGTTCTTC. Encoded protein: CAISDVGGVGEQFF.